This TCR beta chain was observed in a study of blood T cell repertoires in COVID-19. In the study overall: Whether acute or convalescent, the COVID-19 samples came from the United States, Italy and Spain.

Under the authors' procedure: Nucleated cell counts were estimated from reference gene primer amplification. Clones were sequenced by immunoSEQ multiplex PCR, and TCRdb holds only the in-frame ones, with some missing. That table gives V, J and clone size, and the DNA gave D and trimming. The repertoire holds about 250,000 clones, with about 80% as singletons. CDR1 and CDR2 from the germline V gene are KGHSH and LQKENI. Trimming took off 4 bases at V and 2 bases at J, with 15 bases between the two ends. This CDR3 comprises 16 residues. The rearrangement links TRBV18 to TRBJ1-5; the D gene is possibly TRBD1 (6 bases). The receptor was isolated from a man older than 75 with acute or convalescent COVID-19. The sequenced material came from peripheral blood. CDR3 nucleotide sequence: TGTGCCAGCTCACTGCAGGGGAGTGGTGGCAATCAGCCCCAGCATTTT. It yields the protein CASSLQGSGGNQPQHF.